This is a list of T cell receptor beta chains from one sample in a study of blood T cells in healthy people across ages. TCRdb fed the 5' RACE reads into MiXCR, producing one record per CDR3 protein. The data hold 1.2 million to 1.5 million distinct CDR3 sequences, with approximately 42% observed a single time. The specimen was blood. These receptor sequences come from a woman aged 18-30 years in good health. Both conserved end residues are part of each CDR3. A D gene is named only where the DNA matches it firmly. Size is omitted from some rows. Given values are once, few, many or a class for expanded clones.

clone_size,d_call,v_call,j_call,cdr3_nt,cdr3_aa
NA,NA,TRBV30,TRBJ1-2,TGTGCCTGGAGTCCCCACAGGGATTCGGGCTATGGCTACACCTTC,CAWSPHRDSGYGYTF
NA,NA,TRBV5-1,TRBJ2-7,TGCGCCAGCAGCTGGGCCAATGAGCAGTACTTC,CASSWANEQYF
NA,TRBD2,TRBV3-1,TRBJ2-3,TGTGCCAGCAGCCCCGGGGGAGGGGAAGATACGCAGTATTTT,CASSPGGGEDTQYF
few,NA,TRBV30,TRBJ2-3,TGTGCCTGGAATCGGGGTTTGGTCACAGATACGCAGTATTTT,CAWNRGLVTDTQYF
NA,NA,TRBV20-1,TRBJ1-2,TGCAGTGCCGATCGGGGGGCAGAGGTTATTAACTATGGCTACACCTTC,CSADRGAEVINYGYTF
NA,TRBD1,TRBV6-6,TRBJ2-7,TGTGCCAGCAGACCGGGACAGCTTTACGAGCAGTACTTC,CASRPGQLYEQYF
NA,NA,TRBV10-3,TRBJ1-2,TGTGCCATCAGCGGGGACCGCGGATTCTATGGCTACACCTTC,CAISGDRGFYGYTF
NA,TRBD1,TRBV30,TRBJ2-5,TGTGCCTGGAGAGGGGGACAGGGGGCGAGGGAGCAGTACTTC,CAWRGGQGAREQYF
many,NA,TRBV5-1,TRBJ2-1,TGTGCCAGCAATCGAGGTGGGAGCTCCTACAATGAGCAGTTCTTC,CASNRGGSSYNEQFF
NA,TRBD1,TRBV20-1,TRBJ2-5,TGCAGTGCTCCTTATGGGACAGGGACCCAGTACTTC,CSAPYGTGTQYF
NA,NA,TRBV7-6,TRBJ2-3,TGTGCCAGCAGCTGGAGTCTCTCAGATACGCAGTATTTT,CASSWSLSDTQYF
NA,NA,TRBV28,TRBJ2-7,TGTGCCAGCAGTTTATGGGGGGAGAGCTCCTACGAGCAGTACTTC,CASSLWGESSYEQYF
NA,NA,TRBV7-9,TRBJ1-2,TGTGCCAGCAGCTTAAACGGGGTGAAGGGCTATGGCTACACCTTC,CASSLNGVKGYGYTF
few,NA,TRBV12-3/TRBV12-4,TRBJ2-1,TGTGCCAGCACCCTATCGCAGTTTGTCGGCAATGAGCAGTTCTTC,CASTLSQFVGNEQFF
NA,NA,TRBV29-1,TRBJ1-5,TGCAGCGTTGGGTCCACTAATCAGCCCCAGCATTTT,CSVGSTNQPQHF
few,NA,TRBV29-1,TRBJ2-5,TGCAGCCTCCTCACCCGAGCCGAGACCCAGTACTTC,CSLLTRAETQYF
NA,NA,TRBV5-1,TRBJ2-2,TGCGCCAGCAGCTGGCCTGGCACCGGGGAGCTGTTTTTT,CASSWPGTGELFF
NA,TRBD1,TRBV12-3/TRBV12-4,TRBJ2-5,TGTGCCAGCAGCTTGGGGGACAGGGGAGGAGAGACCCAGTACTTC,CASSLGDRGGETQYF
few,NA,TRBV7-2,TRBJ2-7,TGTGCCAGCAGCTTAGTTAGTATTTCGTACGAGCAGTACTTC,CASSLVSISYEQYF
NA,NA,TRBV28,TRBJ1-5,TGTGCCAGCAACGAGGCCCCTAGCCAGCCCCTGCATTTT,CASNEAPSQPLHF
once,TRBD2,TRBV3-1,TRBJ2-4,TGTGCCAGCAGCCAAGTTAGCGGGGAGGGCGGAAACATTCAGTACTTC,CASSQVSGEGGNIQYF
few,NA,TRBV12-3/TRBV12-4,TRBJ2-5,TGTGCCAGCAGTTTCGACCAGGGAGCGACCCAGTACTTC,CASSFDQGATQYF
NA,NA,TRBV25-1,TRBJ2-3,TGTGCCAGCAGTGCGTATGGTCGGGGGACAGATACGCAGTATTTT,CASSAYGRGTDTQYF